This T cell receptor (beta chain) was retrieved from a study of blood T cell repertoires in COVID-19. V lost 3 bases to trimming and J lost 5 bases, with 13 bases between them. CDR1 is LGHDT and CDR2 is YNNKEL in the germline V gene (reference sequence). This CDR3 is built from 14 residues. Sequencing used immunoSEQ multiplex PCR; TCRdb keeps in-frame clones, though not all of them. The sample shows fewer than 350,000 clones, approximately 86% of them seen only once. Participant reports of clinical history set cohort assignment. This clone was counted once. Sequenced: PBMCs or T cells enriched from blood (not recorded which). The V and J genes are TRBV3-1 (or the pseudogene TRBV3-2) and TRBJ2-5; D may be TRBD2 (6 bases). The TCR comes from a middle-aged woman with acute COVID-19. CDR3 amino acids: CASSHRLARETQYF. For the CDR3, the DNA is TGTGCCAGCAGCCACAGGCTAGCGAGGGAGACCCAGTACTTC.